This TCR beta chain comes out of a study of tumor and adjacent non-tumor tissue in lung cancer. Study overall: There were some 11 adenocarcinoma, 2 squamous cell carcinoma and 1 small cell lung cancer cases.

V gave up 6 bases and J gave up 5 bases; unmatched junction bases: 3. In germline, CDR1 is MDHEN, CDR2 SYDVKM. The CDR3 extends over 13 amino acids. RNA was extracted from bulk tissue without any cell sorting. Three rounds of nested PCR, following a modified ARM-PCR protocol, produced the TCRbeta library. From the multiplex PCR reads, TCRdb called clonotypes with MiXCR, one entry per CDR3 protein. Among around 71,000 distinct CDR3 sequences listed, over 55% were seen once. Study conclusions and caveats: Patients with more diverse tumor TCRs had worse survival. Top 100 clones took a larger repertoire share in normal lung. Tumor tissue had significantly higher TCR diversity than normal lung.

This clonotype was seen many times. What it binds is unknown. The sample comprised lung tumor tissue. V and J are TRBV28 and TRBJ1-2, with 10 bases matching TRBD1. The clonotype was recovered from a woman between 40 and 55 years old with non-small cell lung cancer. The CDR3 region is CASSTDRGYGYTF. The CDR3 DNA reads as TGTGCCAGCAGCACGGACAGGGGGTATGGCTACACCTTC.